The 4 T cell receptor beta chains below were found in one sample sequenced in a study of CD8 T cells in Susac syndrome. cDNA came from roughly 0.53 to 1 ug RNA primed by random hexamers. One entry per CDR3 protein results from TCRdb running MiXCR on the immunoSEQ multiplex PCR reads. The sample contains a few hundred thousand distinct CDR3 sequences, roughly 85% of which appear only once. The sequenced sample consisted of CD8+ T cells from PBMCs. Receptor source: a human donor with multiple sclerosis.

The chain combines TRBV12-3 or TRBV12-4 with TRBJ1-1, with D unclear. The CDR3 spans 19 residues. V gave up 1 base and J gave up 0 bases, with 21 bases separating them. The CDR3: CASSLEVIMGSIMNTEAFF. The DNA for the CDR3 is TGTGCCAGCAGTTTAGAGGTAATTATGGGATCCATCATGAACACTGAAGCTTTCTTT.

The chain has TRBV28 and TRBJ1-5; no clear D. The CDR3 is 16 amino acids. CDR1 and CDR2 (germline): MDHEN, SYDVKM. Between the trimmed V and J ends, which lost 0 bases and 0 bases, there was a span of 9 bases. The CDR3 nucleotides are TGTGCCAGCAGTTTATGGTCCGGTTATAGCAATCAGCCCCAGCATTTT. This translates into CASSLWSGYSNQPQHF.

The chain couples TRBV20-1 to TRBJ2-6; D assignment may be TRBD1 or TRBD2 (5 bases each). Trimming pared 6 bases from V and 5 bases from J, leaving 32 bases between. This CDR3 contains 20 residues. Germline lookup yields CDR1 DFQATT and CDR2 SNEGSKA (reference sequence). CDR3 loop: CSADLGPGRKGVRRANVLTF. Here the CDR3 DNA reads TGCAGTGCCGACCTGGGGCCAGGGCGGAAGGGAGTGAGGAGGGCCAACGTCCTGACTTTC.

This chain links TRBV7-8 with TRBJ2-1; 7 bases are a match to TRBD2. The germline V gene encodes CDR1 SGHVS and CDR2 FQNEAQ. V trimming: 4 bases; J trimming: 10 bases; junction bases outside the gene matches: 10. The CDR3 totals 14 residues. The CDR3 bases are TGTGCCAGCAGCTCCGAATGGGGGGGATCAGAGCAGTTCTTC. Its protein product is CASSSEWGGSEQFF.